This is a list of T cell receptor beta chains from one sample in a study of cytomegalovirus exposure and HLA in healthy donors. Profiling relied on immunoSEQ multiplex PCR, and the TCRdb table lists in-frame clones only, not all of them. The repertoire holds approximately 300,000 clones, with over 70% as singletons. Sequenced input: PBMCs. The receptors shown here come from a girl aged 2 to 10 in good health and CMV-seronegative. Each CDR3 is given with its conserved first and last residue. D genes are given only for firm matches. Clone size is given for some rows only: seen once, a few or many times, or a class if the clone is expanded.

V,size,J,D,CDR3,DNA
TRBV4-2,NA,TRBJ1-2,NA,CASSQDMTANYGYTF,TGTGCCAGCAGCCAAGATATGACAGCGAACTATGGCTACACCTTC
TRBV7-6,NA,TRBJ2-1,TRBD2,CASSFGTSGSNEQFF,TGTGCCAGCAGCTTCGGGACTAGCGGGAGTAATGAGCAGTTCTTC
TRBV6-1,once,TRBJ1-2,NA,CASSEARRSNYGYTF,TGTGCCAGCAGTGAAGCGCGTCGGTCCAACTATGGCTACACCTTC
TRBV7-9,once,TRBJ2-7,NA,CASSLMRYSSYEQYF,TGTGCCAGCAGCTTAATGCGATACAGCTCCTACGAGCAGTACTTC
TRBV7-2,NA,TRBJ1-5,NA,CASSLRREPQHF,TGTGCCAGCAGCTTACGGAGGGAGCCCCAGCATTTT
TRBV5-4,NA,TRBJ2-7,TRBD2,CASSPGGLAGGPLVYEQYF,TGTGCCAGCAGCCCAGGTGGTCTAGCGGGGGGGCCGTTGGTCTACGAGCAGTACTTC
TRBV5-6,few,TRBJ2-5,NA,CASSREETQYF,TGTGCCAGCAGCCGAGAGGAGACCCAGTACTTC
TRBV18,NA,TRBJ1-1,NA,CASSPLGVVNTEAFF,TGTGCCAGCTCACCCCTCGGAGTTGTGAACACTGAAGCTTTCTTT
TRBV28,once,TRBJ2-7,NA,CASSFTASGSPTDEQYF,TGTGCCAGCAGTTTCACCGCCAGCGGGTCCCCCACCGACGAGCAGTACTTC
TRBV5-1,NA,TRBJ2-1,NA,CASSPRQIRTEQFF,TGCGCCAGCAGCCCGCGACAGATACGGACTGAGCAGTTCTTC
TRBV9,NA,TRBJ2-3,NA,CASSVAVYSDTQYF,TGTGCCAGCAGCGTAGCGGTCTACTCAGATACGCAGTATTTT
TRBV4-1,few,TRBJ2-1,TRBD2,CASSPRTSGGAAEQFF,TGCGCCAGCAGCCCCCGGACTAGCGGGGGGGCTGCTGAGCAGTTCTTC
TRBV4-2,NA,TRBJ2-1,TRBD1,CASSQADSGGAYNEQFF,TGTGCCAGCAGCCAAGCTGATTCAGGGGGCGCCTACAATGAGCAGTTCTTC
TRBV9,NA,TRBJ2-1,TRBD2,CASYFPPSGDEQFF,TGTGCCAGCTATTTCCCCCCTAGCGGGGATGAGCAGTTCTTC
TRBV5-1,NA,TRBJ2-7,TRBD2,CASSLGDGGRAEQYF,TGCGCCAGCAGCCTGGGGGATGGCGGGAGGGCCGAGCAGTACTTC
TRBV28,NA,TRBJ2-7,NA,CASTARGHDNNEQYF,TGTGCCAGCACCGCCCGGGGACACGACAATAACGAGCAGTACTTC
TRBV28,NA,TRBJ2-7,TRBD2,CASSSPHVWTSGTIYEQYF,TGTGCCAGCAGTTCACCCCACGTGTGGACTAGCGGGACAATTTACGAGCAGTACTTC
TRBV6-5,NA,TRBJ1-2,TRBD1,CASSYRRDSHYGYTF,TGTGCCAGCAGTTACCGGCGGGACAGCCACTATGGCTACACCTTC
TRBV27,NA,TRBJ2-1,TRBD2,CASFPGGSYNEQFF,TGTGCCAGCTTTCCGGGAGGTTCCTACAATGAGCAGTTCTTC
TRBV7-3,NA,TRBJ1-1,NA,CASSPDGLEAFF,TGTGCCAGCAGCCCGGACGGACTTGAAGCTTTCTTT
TRBV2,NA,TRBJ2-7,TRBD2,CASPGLAGRYEQYF,TGTGCCAGCCCCGGACTAGCGGGAAGGTACGAGCAGTACTTC
TRBV7-9,NA,TRBJ1-5,TRBD1,CASSFPGQSQPQHF,TGTGCCAGCAGCTTCCCGGGACAGAGTCAGCCCCAGCATTTT
TRBV4-1,NA,TRBJ2-7,TRBD1,CASSQGQGAREQYF,TGCGCCAGCAGCCAAGGACAGGGGGCTCGAGAGCAGTACTTC
TRBV16,NA,TRBJ1-1,TRBD1,CASSQFTFAGTDYTEAFF,TGTGCCAGCAGCCAATTTACTTTCGCCGGGACAGATTACACTGAAGCTTTCTTT
TRBV27,NA,TRBJ1-5,NA,CASSLLRSGWAVSDQPQHF,TGTGCCAGCAGTTTATTACGATCGGGGTGGGCCGTTTCGGATCAGCCCCAGCATTTT
TRBV7-9,NA,TRBJ1-3,NA,CSSSLIAGNSGNTIYF,TGTTCCAGCAGCCTGATAGCCGGAAACTCTGGAAACACCATATATTTT
TRBV19,NA,TRBJ2-2,NA,CASSPTGFPGELFF,TGTGCCAGTAGTCCGACAGGCTTCCCCGGGGAGCTGTTTTTT
TRBV5-1,NA,TRBJ1-2,NA,CASSWMLGPGYTF,TGCGCCAGCAGCTGGATGCTAGGCCCTGGCTACACCTTC
TRBV27,NA,TRBJ2-5,TRBD2,CASAEAGDQETQYF,TGTGCCAGCGCTGAAGCGGGGGACCAAGAGACCCAGTACTTC
TRBV13,NA,TRBJ2-1,NA,CASSLGGRGLANEQFF,TGTGCCAGCAGCTTAGGCGGGCGGGGCTTAGCGAATGAGCAGTTCTTC
TRBV7-8,NA,TRBJ1-1,NA,CASSLGEQGKAFF,TGTGCCAGCAGCTTAGGGGAACAGGGAAAAGCTTTCTTT
TRBV27,NA,TRBJ2-7,NA,CASSFGPGSVGEQYF,TGTGCCAGCAGTTTTGGTCCGGGGTCGGTTGGCGAGCAGTACTTC
TRBV11-2,NA,TRBJ2-1,NA,CASSAYLLLRGSSYNEQFF,TGTGCCAGCAGCGCGTACCTACTGCTCAGGGGAAGCTCCTACAATGAGCAGTTCTTC
TRBV10-1,NA,TRBJ2-2,TRBD2,CASSGRTSTGELFF,TGCGCCAGCAGTGGGAGGACTAGCACCGGGGAGCTGTTTTTT
TRBV27,NA,TRBJ2-7,TRBD1,CASSLRDRVGEQYF,TGTGCCAGCAGTCTCCGGGACAGGGTGGGGGAGCAGTACTTC
TRBV18,NA,TRBJ1-2,TRBD1,CASSPPGQGYRGLYYGYTF,TGTGCCAGCTCACCACCCGGACAGGGGTACAGGGGGCTCTACTATGGCTACACCTTC
TRBV23-1,NA,TRBJ1-6,NA,CASSQGGDSPRINSPLHF,TGCGCCAGCAGTCAAGGTGGGGACTCCCCGCGCATTAATTCACCCCTCCACTTT
TRBV14,once,TRBJ2-7,NA,CASSQDRVSHEQYF,TGTGCCAGCAGCCAAGACAGGGTTTCCCACGAGCAGTACTTC
TRBV28,NA,TRBJ2-3,TRBD2,CASSPSSGNQDTQYF,TGTGCCAGCAGTCCCTCTAGCGGGAATCAAGATACGCAGTATTTT
TRBV18,NA,TRBJ2-2,NA,CASSPLADLNTGELFF,TGTGCCAGCTCACCGTTAGCGGACTTGAACACCGGGGAGCTGTTTTTT
TRBV18,NA,TRBJ1-5,NA,CASSSRNNQPQHF,TGTGCCAGCTCCTCCAGAAACAATCAGCCCCAGCATTTT
TRBV2,NA,TRBJ1-6,NA,CASSEGGGPNSPLHF,TGTGCCAGCAGTGAAGGAGGCGGGCCTAATTCACCCCTCCACTTT
TRBV27,once,TRBJ2-5,NA,CASSLNIGGLQETQYF,TGTGCCAGCAGTTTAAACATAGGGGGATTACAAGAGACCCAGTACTTC
TRBV5-1,NA,TRBJ2-7,NA,CASSHDSLDAYEQYF,TGCGCCAGCAGTCATGACAGTTTGGATGCCTACGAGCAGTACTTC
TRBV18,few,TRBJ1-2,TRBD1,CASSPLVTGVYGYTF,TGTGCCAGCTCACCACTGGTTACAGGGGTCTATGGCTACACCTTC
TRBV5-1,NA,TRBJ1-3,NA,CASSSGLTGNTIYF,TGCGCCAGCAGCAGTGGACTTACTGGAAACACCATATATTTT
TRBV28,NA,TRBJ2-5,NA,CASNTRGGVVEETQYF,TGTGCCAGCAATACTAGAGGGGGAGTAGTTGAAGAGACCCAGTACTTC
TRBV18,NA,TRBJ2-5,NA,CASSGGTAETQYF,TGTGCCAGCTCAGGCGGGACGGCAGAGACCCAGTACTTC
TRBV6-1,NA,TRBJ2-1,TRBD1,CASSPQGTGNDEQFF,TGTGCCAGCAGTCCCCAGGGGACAGGGAACGATGAGCAGTTCTTC
TRBV27,NA,TRBJ2-5,NA,CASSFGGWETQYF,TGTGCCAGCAGTTTCGGGGGTTGGGAGACCCAGTACTTC
TRBV28,NA,TRBJ2-1,NA,CASNHFFDSVTRSSYNEQFF,TGTGCCAGCAATCACTTTTTCGACTCCGTTACTAGAAGCTCCTACAATGAGCAGTTCTTC
TRBV18,NA,TRBJ1-1,NA,CASSPGGVSTEAFF,TGTGCCAGCTCACCAGGGGGCGTGAGCACTGAAGCTTTCTTT
TRBV28,NA,TRBJ2-7,TRBD1,CASSAGTGYEQYF,TGTGCCAGCAGTGCCGGGACAGGGTACGAGCAGTACTTC
TRBV28,NA,TRBJ1-1,NA,CASSLPGGDTEAFF,TGTGCCAGCAGTTTGCCCGGCGGGGACACTGAAGCTTTCTTT
TRBV7-4,NA,TRBJ1-1,NA,CASSLVGQGVPIEAFF,TGTGCCAGCAGCTTAGTGGGGCAGGGCGTACCAATTGAAGCTTTCTTT
TRBV19,NA,TRBJ1-1,NA,CASSVSRGGTEAFF,TGTGCCAGTAGTGTCTCACGGGGGGGTACTGAAGCTTTCTTT
TRBV9,NA,TRBJ1-6,TRBD1,CASSRIRGPLHF,TGTGCCAGCAGTAGGATCAGGGGGCCCCTCCACTTT
TRBV5-8,NA,TRBJ1-3,NA,CASSPLGSGNTIYF,TGTGCCAGCAGCCCCCTCGGGTCTGGAAACACCATATATTTT
TRBV9,few,TRBJ2-2,NA,CASAPTDYTGELFF,TGTGCCAGCGCGCCGACAGACTACACCGGGGAGCTGTTTTTT